This paragraph reports one T cell receptor beta chain. CDR3 length: 14 residues. Per germline, CDR1 DFQATT and CDR2 SNEGSKA (reference sequence). V was cut by 7 bases and J by 2 bases, with 16 bases left in between. This entry belongs to a study of blood T cells in healthy people across ages. Whole-study context: There was about one barcoded beta molecule captured by template switching per two T cells.

Researchers report isolating at least 6.5 million PBMCs per sample. Extractions gave at least 6 micrograms of total RNA per sample. Primed by a sample-barcoded 5' primer and a J-beta primer mix, a second PCR proceeded for roughly 6 to 12 cycles. Each cDNA molecule carried a tag from a template-switch adaptor that contained 12 random nucleotides. TCRdb independently ran MiXCR on the 5' RACE reads; one entry per CDR3 protein. Of about 1.1 million distinct CDR3 sequences detected, approximately 38% appear once; the ten largest clones hold approximately 14%. This receptor was identified in a man younger than 35 in good health. Sequenced input: blood. The chain combines TRBV20-1 with TRBJ2-3; possibly TRBD2 for D (7 bases). CDR3 protein: CSVRGGGNTDTQYF. CDR3 nucleotide sequence: TGCAGTGTTAGGGGGGGGGGGAACACAGATACGCAGTATTTT.